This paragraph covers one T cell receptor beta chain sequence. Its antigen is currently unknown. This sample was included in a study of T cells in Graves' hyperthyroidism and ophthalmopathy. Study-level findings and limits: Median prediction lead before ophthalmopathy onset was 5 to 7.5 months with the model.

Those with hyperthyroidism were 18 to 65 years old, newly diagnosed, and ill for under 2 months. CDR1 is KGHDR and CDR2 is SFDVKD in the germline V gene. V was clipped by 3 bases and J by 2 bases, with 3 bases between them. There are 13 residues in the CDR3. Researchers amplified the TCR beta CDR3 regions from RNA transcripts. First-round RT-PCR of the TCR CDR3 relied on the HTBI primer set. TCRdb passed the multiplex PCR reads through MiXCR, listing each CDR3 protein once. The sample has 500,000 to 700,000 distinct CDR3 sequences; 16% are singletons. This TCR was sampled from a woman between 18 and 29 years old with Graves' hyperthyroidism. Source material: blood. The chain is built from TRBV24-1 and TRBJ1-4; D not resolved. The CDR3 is CATSDPTNEKLFF. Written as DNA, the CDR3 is TGTGCCACCAGTGATCCGACTAATGAAAAACTGTTTTTT.